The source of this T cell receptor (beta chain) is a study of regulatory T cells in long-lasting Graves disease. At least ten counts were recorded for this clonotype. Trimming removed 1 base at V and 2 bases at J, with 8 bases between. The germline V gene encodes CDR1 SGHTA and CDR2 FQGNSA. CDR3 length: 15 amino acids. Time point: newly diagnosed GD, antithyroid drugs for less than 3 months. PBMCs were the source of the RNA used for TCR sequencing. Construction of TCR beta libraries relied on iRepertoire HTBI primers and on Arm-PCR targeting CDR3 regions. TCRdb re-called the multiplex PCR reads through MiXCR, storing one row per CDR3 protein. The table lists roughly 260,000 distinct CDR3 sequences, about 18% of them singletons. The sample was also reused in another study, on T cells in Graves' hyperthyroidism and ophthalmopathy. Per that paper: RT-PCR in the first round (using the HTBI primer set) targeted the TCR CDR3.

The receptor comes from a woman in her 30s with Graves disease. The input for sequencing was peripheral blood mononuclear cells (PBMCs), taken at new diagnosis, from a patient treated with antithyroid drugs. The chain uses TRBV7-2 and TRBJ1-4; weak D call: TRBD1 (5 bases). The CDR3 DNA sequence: TGTGCCAGCAGCTTAGGGGGCCCTACTAATGAAAAACTGTTTTTT. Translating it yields CASSLGGPTNEKLFF.